What follows is one T cell receptor beta chain and its context. At one end, the junction sequence differs from germline, possibly due to a read error. Bulk tissue was left unsorted, and RNA and DNA were co-extracted from 20-30 mg of it. The input was 500 ng total RNA; TCR beta cDNA was made from it with a constant-region primer. Slightly modified ARM-PCR served as the procedure for the TCR beta libraries. These libraries came from three rounds of nested multiplex PCR. Amplification in the first two PCR rounds was performed using TRBV1-TRBV30 forward primers and a C-beta reverse primer for 9 to 11 cycles each. TCRdb re-analysed the multiplex PCR reads in MiXCR, keeping a single row per CDR3 protein. The sample has some 100,000 distinct CDR3 sequences; approximately 70% are singletons. The CDR3 is made up of 14 amino acids. Germline V gene data show CDR1 as SGHKS and CDR2 as YYEKEE (reference sequence).

This record comes from a study of tumor-infiltrating lymphocytes in primary liver carcinoma. Looking at the study overall: Patients comprised men and women whose ages fell between 30 and 69 years. Regardless of tissue type, samples showed similar yields of roughly 3.5 to 7.13 million productive TCRbeta reads.

The sequence derives from a woman aged 60 to 75 with primary liver carcinoma and hepatitis B virus infection. The rearrangement links TRBV5-5 to TRBJ2-3; TRBD1 agrees at 8 bases. Sequencing was carried out using liver tumor tissue from sampling region 2. The subset here: tumor region T2, inferior pole. The CDR3: CASSPQGAGDMQYF. The CDR3 region has the DNA TGTGCCAGTAGCCCGCAGGGGGCCGGGGATATGCAGTATTTT.